This T cell receptor beta chain was captured in a study of control samples from healthy donors and cancer patients. Using immunoSEQ multiplex PCR, the repertoire was profiled, and TCRdb retains in-frame clones only, with some absent. Of about 150,000 clones listed, over 90% were seen once; the top ten hold around 14%. The CDR3 is made up of 13 amino acids. The germline V and J ends were trimmed by 6 bases and 5 bases, with 13 bases remaining between them. The source of this sequence is a man aged 55 to 70 with colorectal cancer. This rearrangement joins TRBV12-3 or TRBV12-4 to TRBJ1-1, with D perhaps TRBD1 (5 bases). Material for sequencing was PBMCs. CDR3 bases: TGTGCCAGCAGAGCCACGGGGGGGACTGAAGCTTTCTTT. It codes for CASRATGGTEAFF.